This T cell receptor (beta chain) was sequenced for a study of T cell responses to AZD1222 COVID-19 vaccine. The repertoire was sequenced with immunoSEQ multiplex PCR; TCRdb's copy has only in-frame clones and lacks some. The table includes about 140,000 clones, roughly nine tenths detected once. Study conclusions and caveats: Donors were largely white British and mainly female; clonal diversity was possibly underestimated.

With respect to this clone: Its specificity is unknown.

The CDR3 consists of 13 residues. Trimming removed 5 bases at V and 8 bases at J, with 15 bases between. CDR1 MDHEN and CDR2 SYDVKM come from the germline V gene. Sequenced material: peripheral blood, taken 28 days after the second AZD1222 dose. The gene calls are TRBV28 and TRBJ1-2; no reliable D call. The clonotype comes from an adult who received the AZD1222 COVID-19 vaccine. The CDR3 region is CASSQPSGGGYTF. CDR3 nucleotide sequence: TGTGCCAGCAGTCAACCCTCAGGAGGCGGCTACACCTTC.